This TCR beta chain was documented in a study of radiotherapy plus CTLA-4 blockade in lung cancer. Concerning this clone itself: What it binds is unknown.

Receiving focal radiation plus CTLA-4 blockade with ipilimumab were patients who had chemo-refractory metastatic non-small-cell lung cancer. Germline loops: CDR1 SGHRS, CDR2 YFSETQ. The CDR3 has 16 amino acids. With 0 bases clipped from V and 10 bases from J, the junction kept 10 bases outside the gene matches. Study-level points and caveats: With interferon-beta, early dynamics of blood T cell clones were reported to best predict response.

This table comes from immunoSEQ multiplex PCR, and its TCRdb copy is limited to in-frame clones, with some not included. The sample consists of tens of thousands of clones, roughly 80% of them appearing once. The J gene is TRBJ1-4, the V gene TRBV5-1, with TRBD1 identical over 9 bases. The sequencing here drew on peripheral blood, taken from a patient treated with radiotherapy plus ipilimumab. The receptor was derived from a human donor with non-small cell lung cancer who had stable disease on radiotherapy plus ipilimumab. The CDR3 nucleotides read TGCGCCAGCAGCTTGGGACAGGGGGTCCTTTGGGTAAAACTGTTTTTT. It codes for CASSLGQGVLWVKLFF.